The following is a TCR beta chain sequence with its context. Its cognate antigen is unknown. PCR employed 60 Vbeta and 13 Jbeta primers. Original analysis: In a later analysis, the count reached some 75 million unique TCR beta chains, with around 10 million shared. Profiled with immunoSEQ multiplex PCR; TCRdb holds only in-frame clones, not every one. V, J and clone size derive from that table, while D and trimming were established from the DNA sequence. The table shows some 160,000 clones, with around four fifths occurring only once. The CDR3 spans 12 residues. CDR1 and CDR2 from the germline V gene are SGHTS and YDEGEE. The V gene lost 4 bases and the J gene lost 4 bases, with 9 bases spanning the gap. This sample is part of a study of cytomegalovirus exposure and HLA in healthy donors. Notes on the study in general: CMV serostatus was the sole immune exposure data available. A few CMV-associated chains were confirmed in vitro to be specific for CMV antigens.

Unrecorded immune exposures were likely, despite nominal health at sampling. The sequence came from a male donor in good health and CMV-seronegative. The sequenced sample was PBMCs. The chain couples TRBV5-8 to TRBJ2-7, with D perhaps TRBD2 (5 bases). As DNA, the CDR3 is TGTGCCAGCAGCATGGGAGATTACGAGCAGTACTTC. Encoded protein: CASSMGDYEQYF.